These 11 T cell receptor beta chains originate from one sample sequenced in a study of CD4 T cell repertoires in COVID-19. The method was immunoSEQ multiplex PCR; TCRdb's version includes in-frame clones alone and lacks a portion of them. The data contain fewer than 100,000 clones, approximately 83% of them singletons. The specimen comprised CD4+ T cells from peripheral blood, sampled after recovery from COVID-19. The receptor source for this set is a human donor who had COVID-19.

V gene TRBV6-2 or TRBV6-3 combines with J gene TRBJ1-5, with 7 bases identical to TRBD1. Losses at the gene ends were 6 bases for V and 2 bases for J; bases not matched to a gene: 4. CDR1 is MNHEY and CDR2 is SVGEGT in the germline V gene. This CDR3 has 14 residues. CDR3: CASSTQGGNQPQHF. For the CDR3, the DNA is TGTGCCAGCAGCACCCAGGGGGGCAATCAGCCCCAGCATTTT.

This chain uses TRBV28 with TRBJ2-5; 8 bases map to TRBD2. Germline values: CDR1 MDHEN, CDR2 SYDVKM. The CDR3 loop spans 15 amino acids. The junction had 9 bases not matched to a gene; V was cut back by 4 bases and J by 5 bases. The DNA of the CDR3 is TGTGCCAGCAGTTCCCCGGGGACGGGAGGGGAGACCCAGTACTTC. This sequence encodes CASSSPGTGGETQYF. The full variable domain, with the rest looked up from reference TRBV28 and TRBJ2-5, is DVKVTQSSRYLVKRTGEKVFLECVQDMDHENMFWYRQDPGLGLRLIYFSYDVKMKEKGDIPEGYSVSREKKERFSLILESASTNQTSMYLCASSSPGTGGETQYFGPGTRLLVL.

The chain combines TRBV6-5 with TRBJ2-7; D is possibly TRBD1 or TRBD2 (5 bases each). CDR1 and CDR2 from the germline V gene are MNHEY and SVGAGI. The CDR3 sequence is 13 residues long. V gave up 4 bases and J gave up 3 bases, with 10 bases separating them. CDR3 sequence: CASSWGPSYEQYF. In nucleotides, the CDR3 is TGTGCCAGCAGTTGGGGACCGAGCTACGAGCAGTACTTC.

This chain uses TRBV28 with TRBJ2-1, with D perhaps assigned TRBD1 or TRBD2 (5 bases each). CDR1 MDHEN and CDR2 SYDVKM come from the germline V gene. The CDR3 spans 14 residues. V shed 5 bases and J shed 4 bases, with 12 bases lying between them. DNA of the CDR3: TGTGCCAGCAGTGTAATCGGGACGTACAATGAGCAGTTCTTC. It specifies CASSVIGTYNEQFF.

The chain links TRBV29-1 to TRBJ1-2; D might be TRBD1 (6 bases). V lost 4 bases and J lost 11, with 20 bases in between. This CDR3 comprises 13 residues. The germline V gene encodes CDR1 SQVTM and CDR2 ANQGSEA. The CDR3 DNA reads as TGCAGCGTTGCTGAGGGAGTTTGGGGGCGGTACACCTTC. This sequence encodes CSVAEGVWGRYTF.

The chain uses TRBV14 and TRBJ2-1, with 9 bases lining up with TRBD1. V shed 4 bases and J 4 bases; nucleotides not matched to a gene: 11. Germline CDR1 and CDR2: SGHDN and FVKESK. The CDR3 covers 17 residues. DNA of the CDR3: TGTGCCAGCAGCCCTCCCCCCGGGACAGGGATGTACAATGAGCAGTTCTTC. Its protein is CASSPPPGTGMYNEQFF.

This sequence joins TRBV7-2 and TRBJ2-1, with D perhaps TRBD2 (6 bases). The CDR3 is 12 residues long. Germline CDR1 is SGHTA and CDR2 is FQGNSA. Trimming took off 5 bases at V and 7 bases at J, with 9 bases between the two ends. In nucleotides, the CDR3 is TGTGCCAGCAGCCGGGGACTGAATGAGCAGTTCTTC. Its translation: CASSRGLNEQFF. Filled out from reference TRBV7-2 and TRBJ2-1, the complete variable domain reads GAGVSQSPSNKVTEKGKDVELRCDPISGHTALYWYRQSLGQGLEFLIYFQGNSAPDKSGLPSDRFSAERTGGSVSTLTIQRTQQEDSAVYLCASSRGLNEQFFGPGTRLTVL.

J is TRBJ1-3 and V is TRBV12-3 or TRBV12-4; a weak D match, TRBD1 (5 bases). The ends were cut back, 8 bases at V and 4 bases at J, with 12 bases in the middle. This CDR3 comprises 13 residues. The CDR3 loop reads CASGRESGNTIYF. CDR3 nucleotides: TGTGCCAGCGGCAGGGAATCCGGAAACACCATATATTTT.

The V and J genes are TRBV27 and TRBJ2-3, with 15 bases fitting TRBD2. V was clipped by 5 bases and J by 11 bases; unmatched bases: 14. Per germline, CDR1 MNHEY and CDR2 SMNVEV (reference sequence). There are 17 residues in the CDR3. The CDR3 sequence is CASSLLGLAGGAGVQYF. DNA of the CDR3: TGTGCCAGCAGTCTCCTCGGACTAGCGGGAGGGGCCGGAGTGCAGTATTTT.

The chain is built from TRBV6-5 and TRBJ2-7; a weak D match, TRBD1 (6 bases). Germline CDR1 is MNHEY and CDR2 is SVGAGI. This CDR3 is 14 amino acids long. V was shortened by 6 bases and J by 2 bases, with 14 bases between the two germline ends. The CDR3 DNA follows: TGTGCCAGCAGGGGTTCGACAGGCCCCTACGAGCAGTACTTC. This encodes CASRGSTGPYEQYF.

This CDR3 is CASSPGWTGGNEQFF. As DNA, the CDR3 is TGCGCCAGCAGCCCGGGCTGGACAGGGGGCAATGAGCAGTTCTTC. J is TRBJ2-1 and V is TRBV5-1, with 10 bases fitting TRBD1. Germline V gene data show CDR1 as SGHRS and CDR2 as YFSETQ. V lost 4 bases and J lost 6; bases outside the gene matches: 7. This CDR3 has 15 amino acids.